This T cell receptor (beta chain) was profiled in a study of monozygotic twins with inflammatory bowel disease (dated by TCRdb to about 2019). With regard to the full study: In total, 28 monozygotic twin pairs made up the full study: 19 Danish pairs, all IBD-discordant, plus nine German pairs, of which four were IBD-concordant and five were IBD-discordant. Within discordant pairs, disease-associated traits were sought mainly by comparing IBD patients with their genetically identical healthy co-twins. Each individual had, on average, about 151 000 unique TCRalpha sequences and 181 000 unique TCRbeta sequences available for analysis.

From a lookup of the germline V gene (reference sequence), CDR1 and CDR2 are SGHKS and YYEKEE. The CDR3 sequence holds 15 residues, the cysteine and phenylalanine included. No DNA was logged. From each donor, an approximately 2.3 ml peripheral blood sample was collected into PAXgene tubes and kept at -80 degrees C. Total RNA was isolated from whole blood with the PAXgene blood miRNA kit on an automated QIAcube, without T cell sorting. Peripheral blood from monozygotic twin pairs who were concordant or discordant for inflammatory bowel disease underwent deep TCRalpha and TCRbeta repertoire profiling using unique molecular barcoding. Smoking habits were recorded for all twin pairs, with individuals classified as current, former or never smokers. Libraries were built with 5' RACE. The input for every TCR library was around 3.5 ug of total RNA. For each sample, cDNA was synthesized in eight separate reactions using SMARTScribe reverse transcriptase. Unique molecular identifiers containing a 6-nucleotide sample barcode were introduced through template switching during cDNA synthesis. Amplification of TCRalpha and TCRbeta cDNA involved two nested PCRs of 16 and 9 cycles, and each PCR was followed by bead purification. Before amplification, cDNA was treated with uracil DNA-glycosylase and purified using the QIAquick PCR purification kit. In the second PCR, Illumina TruSeq-compatible adapters and sample-specific barcodes were added. Library quality and concentration were assessed using TapeStation and Qubit, and approximately 5 ng of each library was pooled. The pooled libraries were sequenced with 2 x 100 bp reads and custom sequencing primers on an Illumina HiSeq2500 single-index Rapid Run. Per the source publication's procedure: UMI-based consensus assembly with MiGEC version 1.2.6 was used to correct PCR and sequencing errors. V(D)J alignment, clonotype assembly and CDR3 extraction were performed with MiXCR version 2.1.1. Normalisation of gene usage, clonotype sharing and MAIT/NKT TCR abundance was achieved by analysing the top 1000, 10 000 and 20 000 clonotypes per sample. After downsampling to 27 000 UMIs, diversity was calculated as the inverse Simpson index using the vegan R package. Paired Mann-Whitney U tests on discordant twin pairs were used, with Benjamini-Hochberg multiple-testing correction. With the reads reprocessed by TCRdb, a single entry stands for each CDR3 protein sequence and no DNA is reported. The V and J calls were not made by the authors but by TCRdb's processing. For this sample, the table gives around 380,000 distinct CDR3 sequences. Of the sample, 2% to 3% falls within the top ten clones.

Paper-wide results and their limitations: IBD patients had lower TCRbeta repertoire diversity, measured by the inverse Simpson index, than their healthy co-twins. Concordant and discordant twins showed no difference in repertoire similarity, possibly because of limited statistical power. No single strong signal or clonotype linked to IBD turned up in the results, so the idea that one exists was not supported. The analysis was unable to tell different T cell subtypes apart. Fewer clonotypes were shared with other individuals by IBD patients than by healthy twins, most markedly in patients showing signs of disease activity. Because patients received different immunosuppressive treatments, the repertoires may have picked up extra background noise and variability between individuals.

Details on this clonotype: Its antigen has not been determined.

Recombination linked TRBV5-5 to TRBJ2-4; TCRdb outputs TRBD2, but without DNA this stays unchecked. The sequence came from a human donor with ulcerative colitis or Crohn's disease, or a healthy co-twin of an affected twin (not recorded which). The sample comprised blood. The CDR3 here reads CASSLLELEWNIQYF.